The following is a TCR beta chain sequence with its context. Its antigen specificity is not known. No much larger clonotype is one base removed from it; base qualities were not supplied. TCRdb records Illumina NovaSeq 6000 as the sequencer. TCR cDNA was made using 5'RACE template switching, a step that added a universal primer site and unique molecular identifiers. Priming of cDNA synthesis was performed from both the TCR alpha and TCR beta constant segments. Library amplification involved two PCR steps, and the second step added sample barcodes and sequencing adapters. Sequencing of the libraries was done on either Illumina HiSeq 2500 (2x100 bp) or NovaSeq (2x150 bp). The paper's data handling went like this. MIGEC handled demultiplexing of reads and collapsing into UMI consensus sequences, while MiXCR performed V(D)J alignment. Vaccine-responding clonotypes were identified with edgeR using replicate PBMC samples, with FDR below 0.01 and a log2 fold change above 5 up to day 15 being required. Each bulk clonotype was labeled CD4 or CD8 based on which sequenced repertoire, CD4 or CD8, contained the clonotype at higher abundance. TCRdb reran the public reads through fastp at Q25 and MiXCR, keeping productive beta chains. Each CDR3 protein appears once, grouped with its most common genes and DNA. TCRdb's processing, not the authors', yielded these V and J calls. In all, the sample holds 400,000 to 450,000 distinct CDR3 sequences, and around 20% of those were seen once. 18% of the sample belongs to the ten largest clones.

The meaning of the sample's treatment or condition label: live attenuated yellow fever vaccine strain. At each blood-draw timepoint, two biological replicates of bulk PBMCs were obtained. A standard Ficoll-Paque protocol was used to isolate PBMCs from peripheral blood. TriZol was used to extract RNA from bulk PBMCs, CD4 and CD8 fractions, and dextramer-positive and dextramer-negative fractions. The germline V gene supplies CDR1 SGHRS and CDR2 YFSETQ. V lost 5 bases and J lost 7 bases, and the count of bases not matched to a germline gene is 17. The CDR3 contains 17 residues, cysteine and phenylalanine counted. Left in the record is the CDR3 DNA by itself, 51 bases read in frame from the first base. The data derive from a study of T cells after yellow fever vaccination (dated by TCRdb to the late 2010s). In terms of the full investigation: The SMART-Seq v4 Ultra Low Input RNA kit was used to prepare libraries from fractions with low cell numbers. To follow T-cell clones before and after both primary and booster YFV17D yellow fever vaccination, bulk TCR alpha and beta repertoires underwent longitudinal sequencing. Two healthy male donors, one aged 18 to 30 and one aged 30 to 40 years, were included in the cohort. Bulk PBMC replicates and cell subsets were isolated from blood drawn at multiple timepoints before and after both primary and secondary immunization.

Paper-wide results and their limitations: Most clones expanded after primary vaccination were re-detected after the booster (96% of CD4 and around 88% of CD8), suggesting broad memory maintenance. Only two donors were included in the study, so the extent to which the findings can be generalized is limited. Compared with the primary T-cell response, the secondary T-cell response was faster but weaker, reaching its peak on day 5 rather than on day 15. A small share of clonotypes was detected in both CD4 and CD8 compartments, with the overlap likely arising from convergent recombination. Computational filtering was needed because FACS-sorted repertoires could contain abundant contaminating clonotypes from the bulk population.

The rearranged chain carries TRBV5-1 and TRBJ2-3; 9 of the junction bases match TRBD2. The sample consisted of PBMCs, taken before the yellow fever booster vaccination. This receptor was identified in a man aged 18 to 30 who received the YFV17D yellow fever vaccine. The CDR3 corresponds to CASRVRLRTSAGNTQYF. Read as DNA, the sequence is TGCGCCAGCAGGGTGAGGTTGAGGACTAGCGCAGGAAATACGCAGTATTTT.